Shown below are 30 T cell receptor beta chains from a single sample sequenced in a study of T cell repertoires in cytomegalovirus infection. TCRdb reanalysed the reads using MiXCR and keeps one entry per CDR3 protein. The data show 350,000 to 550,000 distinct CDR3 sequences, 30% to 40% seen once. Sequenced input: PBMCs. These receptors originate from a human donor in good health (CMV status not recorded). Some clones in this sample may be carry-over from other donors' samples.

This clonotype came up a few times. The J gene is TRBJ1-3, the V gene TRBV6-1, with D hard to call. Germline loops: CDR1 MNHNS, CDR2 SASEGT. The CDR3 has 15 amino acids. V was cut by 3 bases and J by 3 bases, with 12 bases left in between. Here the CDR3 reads CASSEDRANGNTIYF. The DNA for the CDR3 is TGTGCCAGCAGTGAGGACCGGGCGAATGGAAACACCATATATTTT.

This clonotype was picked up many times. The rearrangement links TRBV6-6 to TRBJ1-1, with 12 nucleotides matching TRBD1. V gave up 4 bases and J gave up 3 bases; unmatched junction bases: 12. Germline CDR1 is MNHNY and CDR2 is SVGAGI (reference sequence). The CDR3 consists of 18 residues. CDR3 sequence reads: CASSFHPGQGAGYTEAFF. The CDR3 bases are TGTGCCAGCAGTTTTCACCCGGGACAGGGGGCGGGTTACACTGAAGCTTTCTTT.

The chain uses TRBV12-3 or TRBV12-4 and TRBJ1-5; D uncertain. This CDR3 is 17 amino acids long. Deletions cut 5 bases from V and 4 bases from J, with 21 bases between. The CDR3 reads CASSPFPGLSENQPQHF. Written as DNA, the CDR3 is TGTGCCAGCAGTCCCTTCCCCGGCCTGAGTGAGAATCAGCCCCAGCATTTT.

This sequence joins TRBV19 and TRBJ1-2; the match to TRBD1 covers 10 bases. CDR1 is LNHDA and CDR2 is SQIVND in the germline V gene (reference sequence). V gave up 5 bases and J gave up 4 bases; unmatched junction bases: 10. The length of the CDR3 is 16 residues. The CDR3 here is CASSVSGTGDPYGYTF. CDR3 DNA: TGTGCCAGTAGTGTTTCCGGGACAGGGGATCCCTATGGCTACACCTTC.

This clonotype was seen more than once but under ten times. CDR3 region: CASSYRETGNTIYF. The CDR3, as DNA: TGTGCCAGCAGCTACCGGGAGACTGGAAACACCATATATTTT. This chain uses TRBV7-9 with TRBJ1-3; no definite D call. The V gene lost 4 bases and the J gene lost 2 bases, with 9 bases spanning the gap. The CDR3 sequence is 14 residues long. Germline CDR1 SEHNR, CDR2 FQNEAQ (reference sequence).

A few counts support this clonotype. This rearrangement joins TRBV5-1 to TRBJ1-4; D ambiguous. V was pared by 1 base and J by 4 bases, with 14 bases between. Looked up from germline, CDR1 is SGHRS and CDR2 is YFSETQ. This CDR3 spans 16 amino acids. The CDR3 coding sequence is TGCGCCAGCAGCTTGAATTCTGTGTACAGTAATGAAAAACTGTTTTTT. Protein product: CASSLNSVYSNEKLFF. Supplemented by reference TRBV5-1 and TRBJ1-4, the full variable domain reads KAGVTQTPRYLIKTRGQQVTLSCSPISGHRSVSWYQQTPGQGLQFLFEYFSETQRNKGNFPGRFSGRQFSNSRSEMNVSTLELGDSALYLCASSLNSVYSNEKLFFGSGTQLSVL.

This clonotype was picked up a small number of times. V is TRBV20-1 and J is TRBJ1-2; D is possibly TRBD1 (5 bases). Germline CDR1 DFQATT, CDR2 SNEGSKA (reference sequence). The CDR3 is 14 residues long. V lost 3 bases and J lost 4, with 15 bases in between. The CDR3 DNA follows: TGCAGTGCTAGTACAGGCCCAGCCGGCTATGGCTACACCTTC. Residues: CSASTGPAGYGYTF.

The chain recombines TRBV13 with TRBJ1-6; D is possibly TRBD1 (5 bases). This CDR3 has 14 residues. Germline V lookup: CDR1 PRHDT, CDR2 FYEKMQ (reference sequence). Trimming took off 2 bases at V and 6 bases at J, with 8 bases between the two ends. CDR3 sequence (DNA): TGTGCCAGCAGCTTACGAGGGGCTAATTCACCCCTCCACTTT. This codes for CASSLRGANSPLHF.

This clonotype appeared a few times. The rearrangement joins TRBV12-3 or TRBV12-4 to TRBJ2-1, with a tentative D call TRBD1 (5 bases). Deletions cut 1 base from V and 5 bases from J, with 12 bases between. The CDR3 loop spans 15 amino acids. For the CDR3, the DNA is TGTGCCAGCAGTTTAGGGGGCCTTTCCAACAATGAGCAGTTCTTC. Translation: CASSLGGLSNNEQFF.

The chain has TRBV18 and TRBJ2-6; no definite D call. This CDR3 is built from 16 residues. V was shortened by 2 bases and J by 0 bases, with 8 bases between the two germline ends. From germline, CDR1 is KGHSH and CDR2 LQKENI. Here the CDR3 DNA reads TGTGCCAGCTCACCATTTCAAAGCTCTGGGGCCAACGTCCTGACTTTC. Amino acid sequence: CASSPFQSSGANVLTF.

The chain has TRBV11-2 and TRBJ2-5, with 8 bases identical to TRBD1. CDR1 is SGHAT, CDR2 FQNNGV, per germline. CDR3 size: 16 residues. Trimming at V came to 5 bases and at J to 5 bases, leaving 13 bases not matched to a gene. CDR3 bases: TGTGCCAGCAGCCCGAAAATCCAGGGGGCGGGGGAGACCCAGTACTTC. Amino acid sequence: CASSPKIQGAGETQYF.

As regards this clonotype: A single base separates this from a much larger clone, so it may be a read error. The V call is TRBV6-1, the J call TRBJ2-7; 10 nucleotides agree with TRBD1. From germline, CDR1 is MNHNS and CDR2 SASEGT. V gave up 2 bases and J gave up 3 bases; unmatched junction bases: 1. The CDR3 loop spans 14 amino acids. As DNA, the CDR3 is TGTGCCAGCAGTGAATGGGACAGGGGCTACGAGCAGTACTTC. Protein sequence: CASSEWDRGYEQYF.

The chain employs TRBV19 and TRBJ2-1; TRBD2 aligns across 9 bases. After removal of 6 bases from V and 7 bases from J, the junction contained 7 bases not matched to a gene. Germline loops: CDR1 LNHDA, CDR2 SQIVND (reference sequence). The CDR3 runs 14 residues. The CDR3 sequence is CASSPGLAVNEQFF. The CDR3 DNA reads TGTGCCAGTAGCCCGGGACTAGCAGTAAATGAGCAGTTCTTC.

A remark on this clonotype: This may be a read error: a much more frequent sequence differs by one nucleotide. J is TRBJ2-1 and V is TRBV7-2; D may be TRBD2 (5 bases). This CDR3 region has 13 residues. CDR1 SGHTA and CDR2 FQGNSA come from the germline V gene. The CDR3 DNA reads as TGTGCCAGCAGCTTAGGGGAGTACAATGAGCAGGTCTTC. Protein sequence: CASSLGEYNEQVF. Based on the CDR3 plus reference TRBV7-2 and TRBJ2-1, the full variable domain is GAGVSQSPSNKVTEKGKDVELRCDPISGHTALYWYRQSLGQGLEFLIYFQGNSAPDKSGLPSDRFSAERTGGSVSTLTIQRTQQEDSAVYLCASSLGEYNEQVFGPGTRLTVL.

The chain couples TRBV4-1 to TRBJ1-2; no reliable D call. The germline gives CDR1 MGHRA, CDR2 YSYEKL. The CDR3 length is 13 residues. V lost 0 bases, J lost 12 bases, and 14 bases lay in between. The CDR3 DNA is TGCGCCAGCAGCCAAGATGGCCCGGGAATCGACACCTTC. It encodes CASSQDGPGIDTF.

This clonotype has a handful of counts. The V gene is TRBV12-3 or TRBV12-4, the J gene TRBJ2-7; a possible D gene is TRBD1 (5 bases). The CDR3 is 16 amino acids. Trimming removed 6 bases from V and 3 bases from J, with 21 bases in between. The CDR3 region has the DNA TGTGCCAGCAGCCTATTTCAGGGTAAATGGGTCTACGAGCAGTACTTC. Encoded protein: CASSLFQGKWVYEQYF.

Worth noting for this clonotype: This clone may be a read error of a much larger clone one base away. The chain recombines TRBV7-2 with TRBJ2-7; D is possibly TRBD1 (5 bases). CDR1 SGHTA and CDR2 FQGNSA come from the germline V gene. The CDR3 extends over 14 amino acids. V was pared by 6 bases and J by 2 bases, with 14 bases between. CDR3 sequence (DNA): TGTGCCAGCAGAGAACAAGGGGCCACCTACGAGCAGTACTTC. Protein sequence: CASREQGATYEQYF.

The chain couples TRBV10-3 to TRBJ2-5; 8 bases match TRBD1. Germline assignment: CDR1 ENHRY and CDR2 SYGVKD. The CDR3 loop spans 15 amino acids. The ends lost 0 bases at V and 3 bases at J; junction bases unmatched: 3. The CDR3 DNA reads TGTGCCATCAGTGAGTCATCAGGGGGCGAAGAGACCCAGTACTTC. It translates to CAISESSGGEETQYF.

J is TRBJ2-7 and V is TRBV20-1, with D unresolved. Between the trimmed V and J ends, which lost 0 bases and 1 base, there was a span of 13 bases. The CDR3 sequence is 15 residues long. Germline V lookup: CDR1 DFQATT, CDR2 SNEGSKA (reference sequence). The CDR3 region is CSARDRRTVSYEQYF. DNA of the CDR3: TGCAGTGCTAGAGACAGACGGACGGTGTCCTACGAGCAGTACTTC.

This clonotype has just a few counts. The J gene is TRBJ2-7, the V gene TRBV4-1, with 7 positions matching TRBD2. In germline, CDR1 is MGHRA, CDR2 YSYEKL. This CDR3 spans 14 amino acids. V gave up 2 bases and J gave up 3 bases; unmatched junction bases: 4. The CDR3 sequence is CASSQIGTNYEQYF. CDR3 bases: TGCGCCAGCAGCCAAATCGGGACTAACTACGAGCAGTACTTC.

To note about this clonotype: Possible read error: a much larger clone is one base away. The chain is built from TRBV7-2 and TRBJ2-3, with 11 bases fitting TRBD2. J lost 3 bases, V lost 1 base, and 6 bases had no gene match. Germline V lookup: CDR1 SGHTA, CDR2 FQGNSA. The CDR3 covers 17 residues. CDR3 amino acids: CASSLVYSGGATDTQYF. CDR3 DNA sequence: TGTGCCAGCAGCTTAGTCTATAGCGGGGGGGCAACAGATACGCAGTATTTT. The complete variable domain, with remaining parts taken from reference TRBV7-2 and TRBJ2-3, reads GAGVSQSPSNKVTEKGKDVELRCDPISGHTALYWYRQSLGQGLEFLIYFQGNSAPDKSGLPSDRFSAERTGGSVSTLTIQRTQQEDSAVYLCASSLVYSGGATDTQYFGPGTRLTVL.

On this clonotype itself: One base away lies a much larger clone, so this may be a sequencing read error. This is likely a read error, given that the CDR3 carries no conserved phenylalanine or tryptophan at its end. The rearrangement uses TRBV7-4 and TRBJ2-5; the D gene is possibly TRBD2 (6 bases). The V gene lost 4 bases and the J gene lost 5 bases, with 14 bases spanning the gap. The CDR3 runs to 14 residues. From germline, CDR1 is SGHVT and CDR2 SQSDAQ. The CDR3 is CASSSRVRGETQYC. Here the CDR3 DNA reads TGTGCCAGCAGCTCTCGTGTGCGGGGTGAGACCCAGTACTGC.

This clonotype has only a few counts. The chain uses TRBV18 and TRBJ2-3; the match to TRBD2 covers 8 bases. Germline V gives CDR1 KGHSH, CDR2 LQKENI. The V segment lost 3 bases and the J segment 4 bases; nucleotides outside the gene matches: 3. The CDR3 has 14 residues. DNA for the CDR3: TGTGCCAGCTCACCGGGACTAGAAGCAGATACGCAGTATTTT. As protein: CASSPGLEADTQYF.

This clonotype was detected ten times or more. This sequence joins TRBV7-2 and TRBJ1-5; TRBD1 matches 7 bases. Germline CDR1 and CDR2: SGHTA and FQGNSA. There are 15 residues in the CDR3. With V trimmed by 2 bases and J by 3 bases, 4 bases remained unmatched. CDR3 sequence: CASSLSRGVNQPQHF. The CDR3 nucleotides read TGTGCCAGCAGCTTAAGCAGGGGGGTCAATCAGCCCCAGCATTTT.

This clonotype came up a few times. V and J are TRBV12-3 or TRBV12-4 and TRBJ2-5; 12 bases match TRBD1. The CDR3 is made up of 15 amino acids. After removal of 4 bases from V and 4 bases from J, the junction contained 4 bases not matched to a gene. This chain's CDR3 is CASSSGQGAGETQYF. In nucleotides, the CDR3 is TGTGCCAGCAGTTCGGGACAGGGGGCTGGAGAGACCCAGTACTTC.

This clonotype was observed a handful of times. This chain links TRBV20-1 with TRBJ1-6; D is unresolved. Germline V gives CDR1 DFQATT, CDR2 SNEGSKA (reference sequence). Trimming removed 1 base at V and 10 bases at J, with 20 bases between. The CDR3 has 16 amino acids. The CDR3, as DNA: TGCAGTGCTAGAGTGAAGGCGATAAAAGAGGGCTCACCCCTCCACTTT. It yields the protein CSARVKAIKEGSPLHF.

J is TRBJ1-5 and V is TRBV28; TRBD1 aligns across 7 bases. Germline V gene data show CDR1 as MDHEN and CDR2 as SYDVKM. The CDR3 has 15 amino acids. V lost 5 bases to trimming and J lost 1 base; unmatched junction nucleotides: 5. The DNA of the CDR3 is TGTGCCAGCAGTCGAACAGGGGCGAGCAATCAGCCCCAGCATTTT. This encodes CASSRTGASNQPQHF.

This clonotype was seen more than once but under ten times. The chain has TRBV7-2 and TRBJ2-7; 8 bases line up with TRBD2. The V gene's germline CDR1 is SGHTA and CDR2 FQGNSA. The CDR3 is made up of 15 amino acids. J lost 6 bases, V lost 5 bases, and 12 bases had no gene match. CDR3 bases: TGTGCCAGCAGCAACCCGGCGGGGGGAAAGCTCGAGCAGTACTTC. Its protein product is CASSNPAGGKLEQYF.

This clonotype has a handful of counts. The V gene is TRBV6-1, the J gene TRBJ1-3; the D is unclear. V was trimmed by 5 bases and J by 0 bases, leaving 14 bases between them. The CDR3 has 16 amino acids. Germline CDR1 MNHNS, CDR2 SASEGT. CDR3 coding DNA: TGTGCCAGCAGTCCATCTGGCTGGGACTCTGGAAACACCATATATTTT. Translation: CASSPSGWDSGNTIYF.

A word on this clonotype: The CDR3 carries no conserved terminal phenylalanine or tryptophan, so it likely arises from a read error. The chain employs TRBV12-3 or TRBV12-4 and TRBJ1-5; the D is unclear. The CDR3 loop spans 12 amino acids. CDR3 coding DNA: TGTGCCATCAGGAATAGCCATCAGCCCCAGCATCTT. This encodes CAIRNSHQPQHL.